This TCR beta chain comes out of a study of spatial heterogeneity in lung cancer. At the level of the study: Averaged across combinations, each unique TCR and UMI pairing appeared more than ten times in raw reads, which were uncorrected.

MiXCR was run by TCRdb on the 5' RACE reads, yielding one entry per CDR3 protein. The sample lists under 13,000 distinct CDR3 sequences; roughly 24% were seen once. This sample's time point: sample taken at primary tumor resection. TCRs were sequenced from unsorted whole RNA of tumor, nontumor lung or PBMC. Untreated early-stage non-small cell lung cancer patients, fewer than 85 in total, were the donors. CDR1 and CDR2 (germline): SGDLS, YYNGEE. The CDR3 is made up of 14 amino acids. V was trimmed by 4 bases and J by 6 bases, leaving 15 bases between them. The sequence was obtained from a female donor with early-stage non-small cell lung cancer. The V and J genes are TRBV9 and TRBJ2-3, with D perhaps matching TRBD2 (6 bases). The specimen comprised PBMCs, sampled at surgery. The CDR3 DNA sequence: TGTGCCAGCAGCCCCCCGGCGGGGTGGGATACGCAGTATTTT. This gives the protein CASSPPAGWDTQYF. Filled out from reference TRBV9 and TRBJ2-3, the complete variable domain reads DSGVTQTPKHLITATGQRVTLRCSPRSGDLSVYWYQQSLDQGLQFLIQYYNGEERAKGNILERFSAQQFPDLHSELNLSSLELGDSALYFCASSPPAGWDTQYFGPGTRLTVL.